These 10 T cell receptor beta chains share one sample of origin, sequenced in a study of T cell repertoires in cytomegalovirus infection. TCRdb redid the calling of the reads with MiXCR, one entry per CDR3 protein. This sample carries hundreds of thousands of distinct CDR3 sequences, approximately 24% of them seen once, and the ten largest clones take under 8.5%. Sequences were obtained from CD8+ T cells from PBMCs. The source of these receptors is a human donor in good health (CMV status not recorded). Some clones in this sample may be carry-over from other donors' samples.

This clonotype was seen at least ten times. V usage is TRBV28 and J usage is TRBJ1-6; 7 bases line up with TRBD1. Germline assignment: CDR1 MDHEN and CDR2 SYDVKM. The CDR3 is 16 amino acids. Trimming at V came to 2 bases and at J to 7 bases, leaving 8 bases not matched to a gene. This CDR3 is CASSLVATGRNSPLHF. The CDR3 coding sequence is TGTGCCAGCAGTTTAGTTGCGACAGGGAGGAATTCACCCCTCCACTTT.

J is TRBJ2-1 and V is TRBV5-4, with 9 bases identical to TRBD1. Looked up from germline, CDR1 is SGHNT and CDR2 is YYREEE (reference sequence). The J segment lost 8 bases and the V segment lost 4 bases, leaving 10 bases of the junction unmatched. This CDR3 contains 15 residues. CDR3 sequence: CASSAPGQGLHEQFF. CDR3 bases: TGTGCCAGCAGCGCGCCGGGACAGGGATTACATGAGCAGTTCTTC.

The chain uses TRBV13 and TRBJ2-1; TRBD1 matches at 9 bases. Germline-derived CDR1 and CDR2 are PRHDT and FYEKMQ (reference sequence). The V segment lost 3 bases and the J segment 5 bases; nucleotides outside the gene matches: 32. The CDR3 is made up of 24 amino acids. CDR3 bases: TGTGCCAGCAGCTTTTTTGACCTTTTCCCCCCTCGAAGTTCAGACAGGGGGACGGACAATGAGCAGTTCTTC. It yields the protein CASSFFDLFPPRSSDRGTDNEQFF.

The chain uses TRBV6-2 or TRBV6-3 and TRBJ2-7; D might be TRBD1 (5 bases). The V end lost 0 bases, the J end lost 7 bases, and 16 bases lay between the germline ends. Germline V CDR1 and CDR2: MNHEY, SVGEGT. The CDR3 contains 15 residues. The chain's CDR3 is CASSYSEVDNVEQYV. In DNA, the CDR3 is TGTGCCAGCAGTTACTCCGAAGTGGACAATGTTGAGCAGTACGTC.

This clonotype was recorded only once. J is TRBJ1-1 and V is TRBV2; D might be TRBD1 (5 bases). The V gene's germline CDR1 is SNHLY and CDR2 FYNNEI. The length of the CDR3 is 12 residues. V lost 5 bases to trimming and J lost 9 bases, with 13 bases between them. The CDR3 DNA is TGTGCCAGCAGTCGGGAGGGACTCCAAGCTTTCTTT. Translation gives CASSREGLQAFF.

V usage is TRBV20-1 and J usage is TRBJ2-5; 9 nucleotides match TRBD2. This CDR3 comprises 16 residues. V was pared by 2 bases and J by 5 bases, with 12 bases of the junction left unmatched. Germline CDR1 is DFQATT and CDR2 is SNEGSKA (reference sequence). This CDR3 reads CSARRASGESGETQYF. DNA for the CDR3: TGCAGTGCTAGAAGGGCTAGCGGGGAATCAGGGGAGACCCAGTACTTC.

The V and J genes are TRBV7-9 and TRBJ2-7, with TRBD1 matching over 11 bases. In germline, CDR1 is SEHNR, CDR2 FQNEAQ (reference sequence). The CDR3 has 15 residues. The trim removed 4 bases at V and 1 base at J, leaving 3 bases unmatched. The CDR3 region is CASSSDRGRSYEQYV. The CDR3 DNA follows: TGTGCCAGCAGCTCGGACAGGGGGCGGTCCTACGAGCAGTACGTC.

In this sample, this clonotype turned up many times. The chain uses TRBV5-6 and TRBJ2-7; D gene ambiguous. This CDR3 contains 16 residues. Germline CDR1 SGHDT, CDR2 YYEEEE. Trimming took 4 bases from V and 1 from J, leaving 18 bases between them. The CDR3 is CASSHRTSGRSYEQYV. DNA for the CDR3: TGTGCCAGCAGCCACCGGACGTCTGGGCGGTCCTACGAGCAGTACGTC.

This clonotype was counted between two and nine times. The rearrangement joins TRBV15 to TRBJ2-1; 14 bases match TRBD2. The V gene's germline CDR1 is LNHNV and CDR2 YYDKDF (reference sequence). The CDR3 loop spans 20 amino acids. With 4 bases clipped from V and 4 bases from J, the junction kept 15 bases outside the gene matches. CDR3 in DNA: TGTGCCACCAGCACCGATCCTCGACTAGCGGGGGGGCCCGGTTACAATGAGCAGTTCTTC. Its protein is CATSTDPRLAGGPGYNEQFF.

A note on this clonotype: This clone may be a read error of a much larger clone one base away. V gene TRBV7-2 combines with J gene TRBJ1-1, with 8 bases fitting TRBD1. This CDR3 has 13 amino acids. Germline CDR1 SGHTA, CDR2 FQGNSA. The V and J ends lost 4 bases and 6 bases, in that order; junction bases with no gene match: 4. Here the CDR3 DNA reads TGTGCCAGCAGCTACAGGGGGGGGGCTGAAGCTTTCTTT. This gives the protein CASSYRGGAEAFF.